This T cell receptor (beta chain) was sequenced for a study of blood T cells in healthy people across ages. The V gene end was trimmed by 3 bases and the J gene end by 3 bases; junction bases not matched to a gene: 5. The CDR3 has 15 residues. A sample-barcoded 5' primer and a J-beta primer mix were used in a second PCR of roughly 7 to 11 cycles. TCRdb recomputed calls from the 5' RACE reads with MiXCR, one row per CDR3 protein. The table has about 730,000 distinct CDR3 sequences, roughly 44% seen once. Sequenced input: blood. The TCR sequence derives from a woman aged 55-69 years in good health. This chain connects TRBV12-3 or TRBV12-4 to TRBJ2-3; 8 bases line up with TRBD2. In DNA form, the CDR3 reads TGTGCCAGCAGTTTTCGGGGGGGCGGTACAGATACGCAGTATTTT. Translated, it gives CASSFRGGGTDTQYF.